These T cell receptor beta chains were read from a single sample in a study of blood T cell repertoires in COVID-19. TCRdb's copy holds only in-frame clones and misses some; the assay was immunoSEQ multiplex PCR. The table has 210,000 or so clones, more than 70% seen once; the top ten hold 2.5% to 3%. The sample consisted of peripheral blood. The receptors were gathered from a woman between 55 and 75 years old with acute or convalescent COVID-19. The CDR3 runs from the conserved cysteine through the conserved F or W. Fields, in order: J gene, V gene, D gene, clone size, CDR3 length, CDR3 DNA, CDR3 protein. The D gene is left open where the match is weak. The size entry is marked missing in some rows and otherwise reads once, few, many or a size class.

j_call: TRBJ2-7; v_call: TRBV4-2; d_call: TRBD2; clone_size: NA; cdr3_length: 16; cdr3_nt: TGTGCCAGCAGCCAAGAAAGTAGCGGGAGGAGAGGGGAGCAGTACTTC; cdr3_aa: CASSQESSGRRGEQYF
j_call: TRBJ2-7; v_call: TRBV27; d_call: NA; clone_size: NA; cdr3_length: 15; cdr3_nt: TGTGCCAGCAGTTTAATCCAGGGGGGACCCTACGAGCAGTACTTC; cdr3_aa: CASSLIQGGPYEQYF
j_call: TRBJ2-2; v_call: TRBV3-1/TRBV3-2; d_call: TRBD2; clone_size: NA; cdr3_length: 16; cdr3_nt: TGTGCCAGCAGCCAAAGACTAGCGGGGGGGCCCGGGGAGCTGTTTTTT; cdr3_aa: CASSQRLAGGPGELFF
j_call: TRBJ2-1; v_call: TRBV11-2; d_call: TRBD2; clone_size: NA; cdr3_length: 18; cdr3_nt: TGTGCCAGCAGCTCCCAGGCTCCTTCTAGCGGGAGAGAGGATGAGCAGTTCTTC; cdr3_aa: CASSSQAPSSGREDEQFF
j_call: TRBJ1-2; v_call: TRBV4-1; d_call: NA; clone_size: NA; cdr3_length: 14; cdr3_nt: TGCGCCAGCAGCCAAAGGGGTTCTAACTATGGCTACACCTTC; cdr3_aa: CASSQRGSNYGYTF
j_call: TRBJ1-3; v_call: TRBV25-1; d_call: NA; clone_size: NA; cdr3_length: 14; cdr3_nt: TGTGCCAGCAGTGAAAACAGGGCTGGAAACACCATATATTTT; cdr3_aa: CASSENRAGNTIYF
j_call: TRBJ1-1; v_call: TRBV30; d_call: NA; clone_size: NA; cdr3_length: 13; cdr3_nt: TGTGCCTGGAGTGTACGCAGGAACACTGAAGCTTTCTTT; cdr3_aa: CAWSVRRNTEAFF
j_call: TRBJ1-1; v_call: TRBV3-1/TRBV3-2; d_call: NA; clone_size: NA; cdr3_length: 12; cdr3_nt: TGTGCCAGCAGCCCCGTCGGAGCTGAAGCTTTCTTT; cdr3_aa: CASSPVGAEAFF
j_call: TRBJ2-5; v_call: TRBV28; d_call: NA; clone_size: once; cdr3_length: 15; cdr3_nt: TGTGCCAGCAGTTTCTCATGGCAGACTCAAGAGACCCAGTACTTC; cdr3_aa: CASSFSWQTQETQYF
j_call: TRBJ1-5; v_call: TRBV18; d_call: NA; clone_size: NA; cdr3_length: 16; cdr3_nt: TGTGCCAGCTCGCCTCTAGGGGTGACGGGCAATCAGCCCCAGCATTTT; cdr3_aa: CASSPLGVTGNQPQHF
j_call: TRBJ1-2; v_call: TRBV18; d_call: NA; clone_size: NA; cdr3_length: 14; cdr3_nt: TGTGCCAGCTCGTCCACCCGACAGAACTATGGCTACACCTTC; cdr3_aa: CASSSTRQNYGYTF
j_call: TRBJ1-3; v_call: TRBV29-1; d_call: NA; clone_size: NA; cdr3_length: 12; cdr3_nt: TGCAGCGTTGGGACATTTGGAAACACCATATATTTT; cdr3_aa: CSVGTFGNTIYF
j_call: TRBJ2-7; v_call: TRBV5-6; d_call: NA; clone_size: NA; cdr3_length: 15; cdr3_nt: TGTGCCAGCAGCCTCTACGAAGGTAGGAGGTACGAGCAGTACTTC; cdr3_aa: CASSLYEGRRYEQYF
j_call: TRBJ1-1; v_call: TRBV5-1; d_call: NA; clone_size: NA; cdr3_length: 14; cdr3_nt: TGCGCCAGCAGCTTTCGAGGGTTCCGGCCTGAAGCTTTCTTT; cdr3_aa: CASSFRGFRPEAFF
j_call: TRBJ2-7; v_call: TRBV19; d_call: NA; clone_size: NA; cdr3_length: 13; cdr3_nt: TGTGCCAGTAGTAGGCAGGCTCTCTACGAGCAGTACTTC; cdr3_aa: CASSRQALYEQYF
j_call: TRBJ2-1; v_call: TRBV9; d_call: TRBD2; clone_size: NA; cdr3_length: 14; cdr3_nt: TGTGCCAGCAGCATGACTAGCGGGGGAAGTGAGCAGTTCTTC; cdr3_aa: CASSMTSGGSEQFF
j_call: TRBJ1-1; v_call: TRBV28; d_call: TRBD1; clone_size: NA; cdr3_length: 16; cdr3_nt: TGTGCCAGCAGTTTCCGCCTGGGGACAGGTGGCTCCGAAGCTTTCTTT; cdr3_aa: CASSFRLGTGGSEAFF
j_call: TRBJ2-5; v_call: TRBV10-1; d_call: TRBD1; clone_size: NA; cdr3_length: 15; cdr3_nt: TGCGCCAGCAGTGAGTCTAAGGGGGCATGGGAGACCCAGTACTTC; cdr3_aa: CASSESKGAWETQYF
j_call: TRBJ1-5; v_call: TRBV2; d_call: NA; clone_size: once; cdr3_length: 16; cdr3_nt: TGTGCCAGCACCCACAGGGCTTCTTATAGCAATCAGCCCCAGCATTTT; cdr3_aa: CASTHRASYSNQPQHF
j_call: TRBJ1-1; v_call: TRBV7-2; d_call: NA; clone_size: NA; cdr3_length: 17; cdr3_nt: TGTGCCAGCAGCTTAGGTGGGAGGGTGGGAGAGAACACTGAAGCTTTCTTT; cdr3_aa: CASSLGGRVGENTEAFF
j_call: TRBJ2-7; v_call: TRBV5-1; d_call: NA; clone_size: NA; cdr3_length: 14; cdr3_nt: TGCGCCAGCAGCTTAAACTCGTACTCCTACGAGCAGTACTTC; cdr3_aa: CASSLNSYSYEQYF
j_call: TRBJ2-5; v_call: TRBV14; d_call: TRBD2; clone_size: NA; cdr3_length: 14; cdr3_nt: TGTGCCAGCAGCCAAGCACTAGCGGGAGAGACCCAGTACTTC; cdr3_aa: CASSQALAGETQYF
j_call: TRBJ1-2; v_call: TRBV21-1; d_call: NA; clone_size: NA; cdr3_length: 14; cdr3_nt: TGTGCCAGCAGCAATAGAGAACAGCACTATGGCTACACCTTC; cdr3_aa: CASSNREQHYGYTF
j_call: TRBJ2-5; v_call: TRBV6-5; d_call: TRBD2; clone_size: NA; cdr3_length: 14; cdr3_nt: TGTGCCAGCAGGGATATAGCGGGAGCAGAGACCCAGTACTTC; cdr3_aa: CASRDIAGAETQYF
j_call: TRBJ1-1; v_call: TRBV6-5; d_call: TRBD1; clone_size: NA; cdr3_length: 14; cdr3_nt: TGTGCCAGCAGTTCAGACAGGGCGGTCACTGAAGCTTTCTTT; cdr3_aa: CASSSDRAVTEAFF
j_call: TRBJ2-5; v_call: TRBV4-1; d_call: TRBD2; clone_size: NA; cdr3_length: 16; cdr3_nt: TGCGCCAGCAGCCAAGATCTCGCTAGCGGGAGAGAGACCCAGTACTTC; cdr3_aa: CASSQDLASGRETQYF
j_call: TRBJ1-5; v_call: TRBV5-1; d_call: TRBD1; clone_size: NA; cdr3_length: 14; cdr3_nt: TGCGCCAGCAGCCCCACAGGGGGCGATCAGCCCCAGCATTTT; cdr3_aa: CASSPTGGDQPQHF
j_call: TRBJ2-7; v_call: TRBV6-5; d_call: NA; clone_size: NA; cdr3_length: 12; cdr3_nt: TGTGCCAGCAGTTCTATTCCCTACGAGCAGTACTTC; cdr3_aa: CASSSIPYEQYF
j_call: TRBJ1-1; v_call: TRBV6-6; d_call: NA; clone_size: NA; cdr3_length: 14; cdr3_nt: TGTGCCAGCAGTCCGACAGCCCGGAACACTGAAGCTTTCTTT; cdr3_aa: CASSPTARNTEAFF
j_call: TRBJ2-1; v_call: TRBV6-5; d_call: NA; clone_size: NA; cdr3_length: 15; cdr3_nt: TGTGCCAGCAGCCGAGGGACATATTCGGACAATGAGCAGTTCTTC; cdr3_aa: CASSRGTYSDNEQFF
j_call: TRBJ2-1; v_call: TRBV14; d_call: TRBD2; clone_size: NA; cdr3_length: 15; cdr3_nt: TGTGCCAGCAGCCAAGCCGGGGGGAGCTACAATGAGCAGTTCTTC; cdr3_aa: CASSQAGGSYNEQFF
j_call: TRBJ2-5; v_call: TRBV11-2; d_call: NA; clone_size: NA; cdr3_length: 15; cdr3_nt: TGTGCCAGCAGCCCTATCCAGGGTAATCAGGAGACCCAGTACTTC; cdr3_aa: CASSPIQGNQETQYF
j_call: TRBJ2-7; v_call: TRBV9; d_call: TRBD1; clone_size: NA; cdr3_length: 17; cdr3_nt: TGTGCCAGCAGCGTCTCTATAACAGGGGGCGCTGCGGACGAGCAGTACTTC; cdr3_aa: CASSVSITGGAADEQYF
j_call: TRBJ2-1; v_call: TRBV5-1; d_call: NA; clone_size: NA; cdr3_length: 15; cdr3_nt: TGCGCCAGCAGATCCACACAGAGCTCCTACAATGAGCAGTTCTTC; cdr3_aa: CASRSTQSSYNEQFF
j_call: TRBJ1-2; v_call: TRBV2; d_call: TRBD1; clone_size: NA; cdr3_length: 13; cdr3_nt: TGTGCCAGCAGTGACAGGGGGGCGTATGGCTACACCTTC; cdr3_aa: CASSDRGAYGYTF
j_call: TRBJ2-3; v_call: TRBV5-1; d_call: TRBD2; clone_size: NA; cdr3_length: 14; cdr3_nt: TGCGCCAGCAGCTTGGGCGGGAGAACAGATACGCAGTATTTT; cdr3_aa: CASSLGGRTDTQYF
j_call: TRBJ1-5; v_call: TRBV30; d_call: NA; clone_size: NA; cdr3_length: 14; cdr3_nt: TGTGCCTGGAGTGTACGGAGGGCCAATCAGCCCCAGCATTTT; cdr3_aa: CAWSVRRANQPQHF
j_call: TRBJ2-2; v_call: TRBV4-1; d_call: TRBD1; clone_size: NA; cdr3_length: 15; cdr3_nt: TGCGCCAGCAGGCAGACAGGGGGGAACACCGGGGAGCTGTTTTTT; cdr3_aa: CASRQTGGNTGELFF